A single sample gave rise to the 6 T cell receptor beta chains below, sequenced in a study of identical twins. TCRdb fed the 5' RACE reads into MiXCR, producing one record per CDR3 protein. The sample yields a few hundred thousand distinct CDR3 sequences, approximately 10% seen once. These data were likewise used in another study, on yellow fever vaccine responses in identical twins.

The specimen was PBMCs. The receptors here all came from a woman aged 18-30 years in good health.

This clonotype was found a few times. This chain joins TRBV5-6 and TRBJ1-1; D uncertain. The CDR3 has 19 amino acids. V was clipped by 7 bases and J by 2 bases, with 30 bases between them. Germline lookup yields CDR1 SGHDT and CDR2 YYEEEE. The CDR3 nucleotides are TGTGCCAGCCCTATTGAGGCCCCGGACCGTACCAAGCTAAACACTGAAGCTTTCTTT. It codes for CASPIEAPDRTKLNTEAFF.

This clonotype came up many times. This chain's CDR3 is CASSALVGLNEQFF. In DNA, the CDR3 is TGTGCCAGCAGCGCCCTAGTGGGACTCAATGAGCAGTTCTTC. V is TRBV11-2 and J is TRBJ2-1; D might be TRBD2 (6 bases). Germline loops: CDR1 SGHAT, CDR2 FQNNGV. Deletions cut 5 bases from V and 6 bases from J, with 14 bases between. This CDR3 contains 14 residues.

This clonotype was counted ten times or more. The chain employs TRBV12-3 or TRBV12-4 and TRBJ1-5; D is undetermined. V lost 6 bases, J lost 0 bases, and 9 bases lay in between. The CDR3 covers 14 residues. The CDR3 loop reads CASSPPNSNQPQHF. CDR3 nucleotides: TGTGCCAGCAGCCCTCCGAATAGCAATCAGCCCCAGCATTTT.

This clonotype turned up a few times. V gene TRBV21-1 combines with J gene TRBJ2-3; TRBD2, as called in the table, went unchecked against the DNA. TRBV21-1 is a pseudogene segment. The CDR3 is 10 residues long. The CDR3 sequence is CAREADTQYF. DNA of the CDR3: TGTGCCAGGGAGGCAGATACGCAGTATTTT.

This clonotype showed up many times. The CDR3 region has the DNA TGTGCCAGCAGCTTTAGGACAGGGGGCCGGAGTGGCACTGAAGCTTTCTTT. Protein: CASSFRTGGRSGTEAFF. The chain is built from TRBV5-6 and TRBJ1-1; 11 bases line up with TRBD1. There are 17 residues in the CDR3. The germline CDR1 and CDR2 sequences are SGHDT and YYEEEE. V was clipped by 2 bases and J by 4 bases; unmatched bases: 10.

In this sample, this clonotype turned up many times. The rearrangement links TRBV29-1 to TRBJ2-1; TRBD2 matches 8 bases. The V gene end was trimmed by 6 bases and the J gene end by 4 bases; junction bases not matched to a gene: 11. This CDR3 has 15 amino acids. Germline-derived CDR1 and CDR2 are SQVTM and ANQGSEA. CDR3 DNA: TGCAGCGTAGCCGGGACTAGATCCCAATACAATGAGCAGTTCTTC. Protein sequence: CSVAGTRSQYNEQFF.